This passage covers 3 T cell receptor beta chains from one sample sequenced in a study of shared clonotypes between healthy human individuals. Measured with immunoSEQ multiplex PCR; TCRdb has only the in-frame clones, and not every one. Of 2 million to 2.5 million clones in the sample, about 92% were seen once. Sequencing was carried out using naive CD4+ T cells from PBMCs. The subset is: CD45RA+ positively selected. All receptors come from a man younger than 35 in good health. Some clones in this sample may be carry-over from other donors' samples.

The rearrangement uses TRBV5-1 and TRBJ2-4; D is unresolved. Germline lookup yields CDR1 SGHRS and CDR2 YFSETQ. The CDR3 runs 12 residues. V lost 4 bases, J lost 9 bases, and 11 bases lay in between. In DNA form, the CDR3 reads TGCGCCAGCAGCAGGGATCGTACCATTCAGTACTTC. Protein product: CASSRDRTIQYF. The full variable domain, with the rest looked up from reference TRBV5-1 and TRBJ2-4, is KAGVTQTPRYLIKTRGQQVTLSCSPISGHRSVSWYQQTPGQGLQFLFEYFSETQRNKGNFPGRFSGRQFSNSRSEMNVSTLELGDSALYLCASSRDRTIQYFGAGTRLSVL.

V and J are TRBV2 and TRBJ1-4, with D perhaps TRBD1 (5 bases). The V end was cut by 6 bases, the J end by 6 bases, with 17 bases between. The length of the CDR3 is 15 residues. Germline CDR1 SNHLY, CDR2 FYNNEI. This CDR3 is CASRGTVGRYEKLFF. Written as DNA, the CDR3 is TGTGCCAGCAGGGGGACTGTGGGGAGGTATGAAAAACTGTTTTTT.

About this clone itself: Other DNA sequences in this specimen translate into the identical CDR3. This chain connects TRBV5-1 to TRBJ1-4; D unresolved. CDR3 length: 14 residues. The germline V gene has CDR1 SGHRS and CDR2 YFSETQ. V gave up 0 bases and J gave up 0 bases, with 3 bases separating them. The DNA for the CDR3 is TGCGCCAGCAGCTTGGTTGCAACTAATGAAAAACTGTTTTTT. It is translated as CASSLVATNEKLFF.